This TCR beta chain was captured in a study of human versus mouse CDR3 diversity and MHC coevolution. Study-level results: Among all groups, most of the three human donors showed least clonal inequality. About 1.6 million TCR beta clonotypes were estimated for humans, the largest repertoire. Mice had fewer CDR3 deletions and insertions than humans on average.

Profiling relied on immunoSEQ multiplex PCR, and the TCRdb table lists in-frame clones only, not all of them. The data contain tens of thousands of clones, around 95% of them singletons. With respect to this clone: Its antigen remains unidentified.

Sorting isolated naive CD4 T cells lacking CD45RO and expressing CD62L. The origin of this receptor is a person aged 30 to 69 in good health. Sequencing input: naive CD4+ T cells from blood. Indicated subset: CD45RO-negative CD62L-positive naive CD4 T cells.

The CDR3 loop is CASSLAQPAANYGYTF. The CDR3 DNA sequence: TGCGCCAGCAGCTTGGCCCAACCGGCGGCTAACTATGGCTACACCTTC. The chain uses TRBV5-1 and TRBJ1-2; D gene unclear. V lost 0 bases and J 0 bases, leaving 12 bases between the germline ends. Germline V lookup: CDR1 SGHRS, CDR2 YFSETQ. This CDR3 comprises 16 residues.